The 24 T cell receptor beta chains listed next were all sequenced from one sample in a study of blood T cells in healthy people across ages. Through a sample-barcoded 5' primer and a J-beta primer mix, a second PCR was run for roughly 6 to 11 cycles. Via MiXCR, TCRdb re-called the 5' RACE reads, giving one row per CDR3 protein. The table records approximately 940,000 distinct CDR3 sequences, around 48% of them present only once. The material sequenced was blood. These receptors were collected from a man in his thirties or forties in good health.

The rearrangement uses TRBV27 and TRBJ2-7; weak D call: TRBD2 (5 bases). The ends were cut back, 4 bases at V and 7 bases at J, with 23 bases in the middle. This CDR3 contains 16 residues. Germline loops: CDR1 MNHEY, CDR2 SMNVEV (reference sequence). CDR3 amino acids: CASSSSLGVWAEEQYF. Here the CDR3 DNA reads TGTGCCAGCAGTTCCTCCCTCGGGGTTTGGGCTGAAGAGCAGTACTTC.

This chain uses TRBV5-4 with TRBJ1-5, with TRBD1 as a possible D gene (6 bases). Germline CDR1 SGHNT, CDR2 YYREEE (reference sequence). The CDR3 consists of 14 residues. V lost 4 bases to trimming and J lost 7 bases, with 15 bases between them. The CDR3 sequence: CASSPDSIAQPQHF. CDR3 coding DNA: TGTGCCAGCAGCCCGGACAGTATTGCACAGCCCCAGCATTTT.

This clonotype has a handful of counts. This rearrangement joins TRBV12-3 or TRBV12-4 to TRBJ2-7; a weak D match, TRBD1 (6 bases). This CDR3 is built from 13 residues. The germline V and J ends were trimmed by 6 bases and 3 bases, with 12 bases remaining between them. The CDR3 coding sequence is TGTGCCAGCAGCCCGACAGGCCGCTACGAGCAGTACTTC. Encoded protein: CASSPTGRYEQYF.

This clonotype showed up just a few times. A much larger clone lies a single base off, so this may be a read error. Written as DNA, the CDR3 is TGTGCCATCGGTGAATCAGTCGGGGTCTCCTACGAGCAGTACTTC. It is translated as CAIGESVGVSYEQYF. This chain uses TRBV10-3 with TRBJ2-7, with D perhaps matching TRBD2 (5 bases). Germline assignment: CDR1 ENHRY and CDR2 SYGVKD. The CDR3 is 15 residues long.

The chain links TRBV28 to TRBJ2-7, with D possibly being TRBD1 (6 bases). The CDR3 has 17 residues. Trimming removed 6 bases from V and 2 bases from J, with 23 bases in between. Germline lookup yields CDR1 MDHEN and CDR2 SYDVKM. The CDR3 is CASSFNLRTANAYEQYF. Here the CDR3 DNA reads TGTGCCAGCAGCTTCAATCTACGGACAGCCAACGCCTACGAGCAGTACTTC. Full variable domain (outside the CDR3, taken from reference TRBV28 and TRBJ2-7): DVKVTQSSRYLVKRTGEKVFLECVQDMDHENMFWYRQDPGLGLRLIYFSYDVKMKEKGDIPEGYSVSREKKERFSLILESASTNQTSMYLCASSFNLRTANAYEQYFGPGTRLTVT.

The CDR3 loop is CSVASKGQGPAYEQYF. The CDR3 nucleotides are TGCAGCGTCGCTAGTAAAGGACAGGGTCCCGCTTACGAGCAGTACTTC. The chain is built from TRBV29-1 and TRBJ2-7, with 8 bases identical to TRBD1. Germline lookup yields CDR1 SQVTM and CDR2 ANQGSEA. J was trimmed by 4 bases and V by 6 bases; bases with no gene match: 17. The CDR3 sequence is 16 residues long.

The chain recombines TRBV29-1 with TRBJ2-1, with TRBD2 identical over 11 bases. J lost 7 bases, V lost 6 bases, and 8 bases had no gene match. Germline V gene lookup returns CDR1 SQVTM and CDR2 ANQGSEA. The CDR3 is 14 amino acids. The DNA for the CDR3 is TGCAGCGTCAATAGCGGGGGGGTGACGAATGAGCAGTTCTTC. This gives the protein CSVNSGGVTNEQFF.

This clonotype occurred a few times. This chain joins TRBV9 and TRBJ2-1; TRBD1 matches 9 bases. CDR3 length equals 13 residues. Germline CDR1 and CDR2: SGDLS and YYNGEE. V was pared by 4 bases and J by 9 bases, with 5 bases of the junction left unmatched. The DNA for the CDR3 is TGTGCCAGCAGCATAGGACAGGGGACTGAGCAGTTCTTC. This sequence encodes CASSIGQGTEQFF. The complete variable domain, with remaining parts taken from reference TRBV9 and TRBJ2-1, reads DSGVTQTPKHLITATGQRVTLRCSPRSGDLSVYWYQQSLDQGLQFLIQYYNGEERAKGNILERFSAQQFPDLHSELNLSSLELGDSALYFCASSIGQGTEQFFGPGTRLTVL.

Regarding this clonotype: Lacking the conserved final phenylalanine or tryptophan, this CDR3 likely reflects a read error. The V gene is TRBV6-4, the J gene TRBJ2-1, with D possibly TRBD2 on 5 matching bases. This CDR3 has 14 residues. Germline V gene data show CDR1 as MRHNA and CDR2 as SNTAGT. V was shortened by 3 bases and J by 8 bases, with 14 bases between the two germline ends. The CDR3 DNA sequence: TGTGCCAGCAGTGAAGTACTAGGAGGCGATGAGCAGTTCTTA. This gives the protein CASSEVLGGDEQFL.

This clonotype came up many times. The chain joins TRBV4-1 to TRBJ2-7, with TRBD1 matching over 7 bases. After removal of 1 base from V and 0 bases from J, the junction contained 6 bases not matched to a gene. The CDR3 totals 16 residues. Looked up from germline, CDR1 is MGHRA and CDR2 is YSYEKL. This chain's CDR3 is CASSQVPRGSSYEQYF. The CDR3 DNA follows: TGCGCCAGCAGCCAAGTACCCAGGGGGTCCTCCTACGAGCAGTACTTC.

Turning to this clonotype: Compared with germline, one end of the junction differs, possibly owing to a read error. This sequence joins TRBV12-3 or TRBV12-4 and TRBJ2-1, with D perhaps TRBD2 (7 bases). The CDR3 runs 17 residues. The CDR3 loop is CASSLRGGTRSCNEQFF. CDR3 bases: TGTGCCAGCAGTTTGAGGGGGGGCACTAGATCCTGCAATGAGCAGTTCTTC.

The gene calls are TRBV3-1 and TRBJ2-1; 9 nucleotides line up with TRBD2. This CDR3 comprises 17 residues. Germline CDR1 and CDR2: LGHDT and YNNKEL (reference sequence). V shed 4 bases and J 3 bases; nucleotides not matched to a gene: 10. The CDR3 nucleotides are TGTGCCAGCAGCCCAAGATATGCTAGCGGGAACTACAATGAGCAGTTCTTC. It translates to CASSPRYASGNYNEQFF.

This clonotype was recorded once. V and J are TRBV29-1 and TRBJ1-2, with 7 nucleotides matching TRBD1. The CDR3 loop spans 13 amino acids. V lost 7 bases, J lost 6 bases, and 11 bases stayed unmatched. Germline V CDR1 and CDR2: SQVTM, ANQGSEA. The CDR3 is CSARGQSMHGYTF. DNA for the CDR3: TGCAGCGCACGGGGACAGTCGATGCATGGCTACACCTTC.

To note about this clonotype: One base away lies a much larger clone, so this may be a sequencing read error. The gene calls are TRBV11-1 and TRBJ1-2, with D uncertain. Deletions cut 5 bases from V and 2 bases from J, with 15 bases between. This CDR3 is built from 15 residues. CDR1 is SGHAT and CDR2 is FQDESV in the germline V gene (reference sequence). The CDR3, as DNA: TGTGCCAGCAGCCCATCGCACAGCTCGAACTATGGCTACACCTTC. Amino acid sequence: CASSPSHSSNYGYTF.

This clonotype was detected a few times. V usage is TRBV2 and J usage is TRBJ2-1; D is undetermined. The V gene's germline CDR1 is SNHLY and CDR2 FYNNEI. The V end lost 7 bases, the J end lost 10 bases, and 11 bases lay between the germline ends. The CDR3 spans 11 residues. CDR3 nucleotides: TGTGCCAGCAATCTGAGGTTAGAGCAGTTCTTC. Protein product: CASNLRLEQFF.

The genes are TRBV4-2 and TRBJ2-5, with D maybe TRBD1 (6 bases). Germline-derived CDR1 and CDR2 are LGHNA and YNFKEQ. This CDR3 is built from 14 residues. V was trimmed by 1 base and J by 4 bases, leaving 10 bases between them. CDR3 in amino acids: CASSQGTGLETQYF. The CDR3 nucleotides read TGTGCCAGCAGCCAAGGAACAGGGCTAGAGACCCAGTACTTC.

The chain joins TRBV6-2 or TRBV6-3 to TRBJ2-1; maybe TRBD2 (5 bases). Trimming took off 4 bases at V and 8 bases at J, with 18 bases between the two ends. CDR1 and CDR2 from the germline V gene are MNHEY and SVGEGT. CDR3 size: 15 residues. The CDR3 spells CASSSASYPRDEQFF. CDR3 coding DNA: TGTGCCAGCAGTTCCGCTAGCTACCCTAGGGATGAGCAGTTCTTC.

This clonotype was seen only a few times. The chain employs TRBV4-2 and TRBJ2-5; 8 nucleotides match TRBD2. Germline V gives CDR1 LGHNA, CDR2 YNFKEQ. Unmatched junction bases numbered 14, after V lost 8 bases and J lost 3 bases. The CDR3 runs to 16 residues. CDR3 sequence: CASAPTQREIKETQYF. The CDR3 nucleotides read TGTGCCAGCGCCCCGACTCAGCGGGAGATAAAAGAGACCCAGTACTTC.

V is TRBV6-2 or TRBV6-3 and J is TRBJ2-1; 9 bases match TRBD2. Germline loops: CDR1 MNHEY, CDR2 SVGEGT. The trim removed 2 bases at V and 8 bases at J, leaving 10 bases unmatched. The CDR3 is made up of 16 amino acids. CDR3 coding DNA: TGTGCCAGCAGTTACAGTACGGGACTAGCTAGCTATGAGCAGTTCTTC. It codes for CASSYSTGLASYEQFF.

The V and J genes are TRBV27 and TRBJ2-5; the D gene could be TRBD1 or TRBD2 (5 bases each). Germline-derived CDR1 and CDR2 are MNHEY and SMNVEV (reference sequence). CDR3 length equals 17 residues. The V end was cut by 6 bases, the J end by 8 bases, with 28 bases between. As DNA, the CDR3 is TGTGCCAGCAGGCACATGCCCGGGACGGGCCCCAAGAGAACCCAGTACTTC. This sequence encodes CASRHMPGTGPKRTQYF.

This chain uses TRBV5-4 with TRBJ1-5, with unresolved D. This CDR3 contains 14 residues. CDR1 and CDR2 (germline): SGHNT, YYREEE (reference sequence). The V gene lost 4 bases and the J gene lost 2 bases, with 10 bases spanning the gap. CDR3 coding DNA: TGTGCCAGCAGCAGTATGGGTCGCAATCAGCCCCAGCATTTT. Amino acid sequence: CASSSMGRNQPQHF.

The sample holds a few counts of this clonotype. This chain connects TRBV7-9 to TRBJ1-6, with D unclear. There are 14 residues in the CDR3. Trimming took 3 bases from V and 5 from J, leaving 8 bases between them. CDR1 and CDR2 from the germline V gene are SEHNR and FQNEAQ (reference sequence). The CDR3 loop reads CASSFLEDNSPLHF. The DNA of the CDR3 is TGTGCCAGCAGCTTTTTGGAGGATAATTCACCCCTCCACTTT.

This clonotype appeared a few times. This chain connects TRBV29-1 to TRBJ2-5; D gene uncertain. The ends were cut back, 8 bases at V and 1 base at J, with 11 bases in the middle. In germline, CDR1 is SQVTM, CDR2 ANQGSEA. The CDR3 covers 12 residues. The CDR3 is CSSSGFQETQYF. In nucleotides, the CDR3 is TGCAGCTCCTCCGGCTTCCAAGAGACCCAGTACTTC.

In its sample, this clonotype was seen a few times. The genes are TRBV4-3 and TRBJ2-7; D is ambiguous. Trimming stripped 1 base from V and 0 bases from J, with 7 bases between. CDR1 LGHNA and CDR2 YSLEER come from the germline V gene. The CDR3 contains 14 residues. The chain's CDR3 is CASSQGQFSYEQYF. As DNA, the CDR3 is TGCGCCAGCAGCCAAGGCCAGTTCTCCTACGAGCAGTACTTC.